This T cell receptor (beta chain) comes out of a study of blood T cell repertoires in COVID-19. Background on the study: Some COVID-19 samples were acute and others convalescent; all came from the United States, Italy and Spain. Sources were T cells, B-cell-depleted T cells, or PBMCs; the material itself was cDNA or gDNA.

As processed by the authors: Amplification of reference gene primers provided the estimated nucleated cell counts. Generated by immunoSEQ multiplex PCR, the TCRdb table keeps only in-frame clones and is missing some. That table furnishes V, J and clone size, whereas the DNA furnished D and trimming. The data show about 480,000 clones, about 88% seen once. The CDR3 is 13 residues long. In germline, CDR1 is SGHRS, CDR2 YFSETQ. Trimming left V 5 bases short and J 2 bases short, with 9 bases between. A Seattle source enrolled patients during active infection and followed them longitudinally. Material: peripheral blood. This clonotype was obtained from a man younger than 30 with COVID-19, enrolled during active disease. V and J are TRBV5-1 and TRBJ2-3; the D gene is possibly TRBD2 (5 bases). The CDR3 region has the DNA TGCGCCAGCAGTGGGAGATTCACAGATACGCAGTATTTT. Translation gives CASSGRFTDTQYF. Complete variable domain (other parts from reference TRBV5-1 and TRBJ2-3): KAGVTQTPRYLIKTRGQQVTLSCSPISGHRSVSWYQQTPGQGLQFLFEYFSETQRNKGNFPGRFSGRQFSNSRSEMNVSTLELGDSALYLCASSGRFTDTQYFGPGTRLTVL.